The present T cell receptor (beta chain) was sequenced within a study of graft-versus-host responses after intestinal transplantation. The wider study: Induction with anti-thymocyte globulin, then tacrolimus and steroids for about 3 years, was given to all recipients. Study-level findings and limits: Detection of GvH clones occurred in recipient marrow, and some had their first appearance in ileum or blood. Some patients had graft-donor T cell macrochimerism, and their allografts showed high graft-versus-host to host-versus-graft clonal ratios.

A word on this clone: What it binds is not known.

The CDR3 extends over 16 amino acids. Trimming removed 3 bases from V and 5 bases from J, with 19 bases in between. The V gene's germline CDR1 is MGHRA and CDR2 YSYEKL. TCRdb's copy holds only in-frame clones and misses some; the assay was immunoSEQ multiplex PCR. The sample has about 90,000 clones; 91% are singletons. The sequencing used unstimulated CD8+ T cells sorted from spleen or lymph node cells, collected before intestinal transplant. The chain uses TRBV4-1 and TRBJ1-1; unclear D gene. The receptor was derived from a human donor who received an intestinal transplant. The CDR3 reads CASSHVTEAGGTEAFF. The CDR3 bases are TGCGCCAGCAGCCATGTTACTGAGGCTGGTGGGACTGAAGCTTTCTTT.